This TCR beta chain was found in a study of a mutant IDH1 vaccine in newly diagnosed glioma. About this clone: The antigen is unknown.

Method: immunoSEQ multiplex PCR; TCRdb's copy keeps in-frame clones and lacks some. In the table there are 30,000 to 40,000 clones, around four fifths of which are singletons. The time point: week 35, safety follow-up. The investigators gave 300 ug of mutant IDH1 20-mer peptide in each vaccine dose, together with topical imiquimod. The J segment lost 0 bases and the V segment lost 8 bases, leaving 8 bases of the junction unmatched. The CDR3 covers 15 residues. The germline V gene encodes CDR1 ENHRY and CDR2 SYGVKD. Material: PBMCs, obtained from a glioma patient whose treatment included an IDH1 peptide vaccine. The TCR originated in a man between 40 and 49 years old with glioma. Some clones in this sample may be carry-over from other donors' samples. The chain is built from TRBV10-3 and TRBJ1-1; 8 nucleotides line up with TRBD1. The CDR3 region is CAIDRGGGMNTEAFF. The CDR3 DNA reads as TGTGCCATCGACAGGGGAGGGGGGATGAACACTGAAGCTTTCTTT.